Shown below are 23 T cell receptor beta chains from a single sample sequenced in a study of early T cells in non-severe SARS-CoV-2 infection. TCRdb independently ran MiXCR on the 5' RACE reads; one entry per CDR3 protein. The sample lists about 110,000 distinct CDR3 sequences; over 10% were seen once. The sample consisted of whole blood. These receptor sequences come from an adult who was a healthcare worker with PCR-confirmed SARS-CoV-2 infection or an uninfected control (not recorded which).

This chain joins TRBV29-1 and TRBJ2-7; D is unresolved. This CDR3 is 13 amino acids long. Germline V gene lookup returns CDR1 SQVTM and CDR2 ANQGSEA. V dropped 7 bases and J dropped 0 bases, with 13 bases sitting between them. The DNA of the CDR3 is TGCAGCGCCCTGACGAGCGACTCCTACGAGCAGTACTTC. As protein: CSALTSDSYEQYF.

This clonotype was counted many times. CDR3 nucleotide sequence: TGTGCCAGCAGTCCTCAACGCGACCCCAATCAGCCCCAGCATTTT. Its translation: CASSPQRDPNQPQHF. The chain has TRBV2 and TRBJ1-5, with no clear D. Trimming removed 5 bases from V and 3 bases from J, with 14 bases in between. This CDR3 is 15 amino acids long. Per germline, CDR1 SNHLY and CDR2 FYNNEI.

At least ten counts were recorded for this clonotype. V gene TRBV7-9 combines with J gene TRBJ2-5; the D gene is possibly TRBD2 (5 bases). This CDR3 region has 13 residues. From germline, CDR1 is SEHNR and CDR2 FQNEAQ (reference sequence). V shed 5 bases and J shed 5 bases, with 12 bases lying between them. CDR3 protein: CASSPRGPETQYF. CDR3 nucleotide sequence: TGTGCCAGCAGCCCCCGCGGGCCGGAGACCCAGTACTTC.

This clonotype has a count of ten or more. The V call is TRBV19, the J call TRBJ2-7, with 7 bases fitting TRBD1. Trimming cost V 10 bases and J 0 bases; bases outside gene matches: 9. This CDR3 spans 14 amino acids. Germline loops: CDR1 LNHDA, CDR2 SQIVND (reference sequence). The DNA of the CDR3 is TGTGCCACCTCCCCCGGGGACAGCTCCTACGAGCAGTACTTC. Translating gives CATSPGDSSYEQYF.

V gene TRBV24-1 combines with J gene TRBJ2-1; 11 bases line up with TRBD1. The germline V gene encodes CDR1 KGHDR and CDR2 SFDVKD. Unmatched junction bases numbered 5, after V lost 4 bases and J lost 4 bases. The CDR3 contains 16 residues. DNA for the CDR3: TGTGCCACCAGTGAGGGACAGGGGGGCCGTTACAATGAGCAGTTCTTC. Translation: CATSEGQGGRYNEQFF.

This clonotype was counted at least ten times. The V call is TRBV5-4, the J call TRBJ1-1, with D unresolved. Germline V gene lookup returns CDR1 SGHNT and CDR2 YYREEE (reference sequence). This CDR3 contains 12 residues. V gave up 0 bases and J gave up 4 bases, with 4 bases separating them. The CDR3, as DNA: TGTGCCAGCAGCTTGGCCAGCACTGAAGCTTTCTTT. It encodes CASSLASTEAFF.

With regard to this clonotype: This may stem from a read error, because a much larger clone lies one nucleotide away. CDR3 coding DNA: TGTGTCAGCAGTGAAGGGCAAGGGCGAGTCACTGAAGCTTTCTTT. Encoded protein: CVSSEGQGRVTEAFF. The chain carries TRBV25-1 and TRBJ1-1; unclear D gene. This CDR3 region has 15 residues. Germline CDR1 and CDR2: MGHDK and SYGVNS.

This chain joins TRBV12-3 or TRBV12-4 and TRBJ2-2; the D gene is possibly TRBD2 (5 bases). The CDR3 runs 11 residues. V was clipped by 9 bases and J by 10 bases, with 12 bases between them. The CDR3 nucleotides are TGTGCCAGTAAGAGGGCTGAGGAGCTGTTTTTT. Protein product: CASKRAEELFF.

Remarks on this clonotype: A single base separates this from a much larger clone, so it may be a read error. The gene calls are TRBV27 and TRBJ2-7; a weak D match, TRBD1 (6 bases). Trimming took 8 bases from V and 6 from J, leaving 20 bases between them. There are 14 residues in the CDR3. Per germline, CDR1 MNHEY and CDR2 SMNVEV (reference sequence). The CDR3 spells CASERGKFSTEQYF. The CDR3 DNA reads as TGTGCCAGCGAAAGGGGGAAGTTTTCTACCGAGCAGTACTTC.

The chain carries TRBV18 and TRBJ1-5; no clear D gene. Looked up from germline, CDR1 is KGHSH and CDR2 is LQKENI. This CDR3 is 14 amino acids long. V lost 1 base to trimming and J lost 2 bases, with 6 bases between them. This CDR3 is CASSPQGGNQPQHF. Here the CDR3 DNA reads TGTGCCAGCTCACCACAGGGAGGCAATCAGCCCCAGCATTTT.

Ten or more counts support this clonotype. The chain employs TRBV12-3 or TRBV12-4 and TRBJ1-5, with D perhaps matching TRBD1 (5 bases). V gave up 2 bases and J gave up 0 bases, with 11 bases separating them. The CDR3 is made up of 16 amino acids. CDR3 sequence (DNA): TGTGCCAGCAGTTTAATGGGGGTCTATAGCAATCAGCCCCAGCATTTT. Translation: CASSLMGVYSNQPQHF.

This clonotype has a count of ten or more. This chain joins TRBV3-1 and TRBJ1-6; D gene unclear. Germline CDR1 and CDR2: LGHDT and YNNKEL (reference sequence). V was pared by 1 base and J by 0 bases, with 10 bases between. This CDR3 has 17 amino acids. In DNA form, the CDR3 reads TGTGCCAGCAGCCAAGTACTGTCGGACTCCTATAATTCACCCCTCCACTTT. Translating it yields CASSQVLSDSYNSPLHF.

This clonotype has a handful of counts. The genes are TRBV6-5 and TRBJ2-7; TRBD2 might be the D (5 bases). Germline CDR1 MNHEY, CDR2 SVGAGI. V lost 1 base to trimming and J lost 7 bases, with 17 bases between them. The CDR3 is 15 residues long. The CDR3 nucleotides read TGTGCCAGCAGTTACTGGACTCGCTCTTCTACGGAGCAGTACTTC. This gives the protein CASSYWTRSSTEQYF.

This clonotype was recorded only once. The chain carries TRBV4-2 and TRBJ1-5, with unresolved D. The germline V and J ends were trimmed by 0 bases and 7 bases, with 10 bases remaining between them. This CDR3 contains 14 residues. Germline loops: CDR1 LGHNA, CDR2 YNFKEQ. The CDR3 coding sequence is TGTGCCAGCAGCCAAGATCGAGACACACAGCCCCAGCATTTT. It encodes CASSQDRDTQPQHF.

This clonotype was picked up many times. The V gene is TRBV5-4, the J gene TRBJ2-1, with D hard to call. Trimming stripped 0 bases from V and 8 bases from J, with 12 bases between. The CDR3 consists of 14 residues. Germline V CDR1 and CDR2: SGHNT, YYREEE (reference sequence). The CDR3 loop reads CASSLGPLRDEQFF. In nucleotides, the CDR3 is TGTGCCAGCAGCTTGGGCCCCCTTCGCGATGAGCAGTTCTTC.

The sample holds many counts of this clonotype. The chain combines TRBV5-1 with TRBJ2-7; the D gene is possibly TRBD1 (6 bases). V lost 0 bases and J 4 bases, leaving 11 bases between the germline ends. Germline CDR1 reads SGHRS; CDR2 reads YFSETQ. The CDR3 has 14 amino acids. The CDR3 here is CASSLEQGEYEQYF. Here the CDR3 DNA reads TGCGCCAGCAGCTTGGAACAGGGTGAATACGAGCAGTACTTC.

This chain joins TRBV12-3 or TRBV12-4 and TRBJ2-7; no definite D call. The V end lost 1 base, the J end lost 5 bases, and 9 bases lay between the germline ends. The CDR3 is 13 residues long. The CDR3 reads CASSLVLNHEQYF. CDR3 bases: TGTGCCAGCAGTTTAGTTCTGAACCACGAGCAGTACTTC.

This clonotype occurred a few times. The CDR3 spells CASSYSLGIQETQYF. The CDR3 nucleotides read TGTGCCAGCAGTTACTCCTTGGGGATCCAAGAGACCCAGTACTTC. This chain links TRBV6-2 or TRBV6-3 with TRBJ2-5; D gene uncertain. CDR1 is MNHEY and CDR2 is SVGEGT in the germline V gene. This CDR3 spans 15 amino acids. Trimming cost V 0 bases and J 1 base, with 9 bases left between them.

This clonotype was picked up many times. The V and J genes are TRBV19 and TRBJ1-5; 8 bases line up with TRBD1. Germline trimming cut 6 bases from V and 7 bases from J; bases unmatched to any gene: 11. CDR3 length: 15 amino acids. Germline V gene lookup returns CDR1 LNHDA and CDR2 SQIVND (reference sequence). The CDR3 here is CASSPGQGGHQPQHF. Written as DNA, the CDR3 is TGTGCCAGTAGCCCCGGACAGGGTGGGCACCAGCCCCAGCATTTT.

The chain employs TRBV28 and TRBJ2-7, with D hard to call. Trimming stripped 5 bases from V and 4 bases from J, with 15 bases between. The CDR3 has 14 residues. Germline loops: CDR1 MDHEN, CDR2 SYDVKM. In nucleotides, the CDR3 is TGTGCCAGCAGTCAAAAGGTCAGGTTGTACGAGCAGTACTTC. Translation gives CASSQKVRLYEQYF.

This clonotype was detected a few times. Written as DNA, the CDR3 is TGTGCCAGCTCACCATGGTCCGCGGCACAGGGGGTAACTGAAGCTTTCTTT. Its protein is CASSPWSAAQGVTEAFF. V usage is TRBV18 and J usage is TRBJ1-1; 8 nucleotides match TRBD1. From germline, CDR1 is KGHSH and CDR2 LQKENI. The CDR3 extends over 17 amino acids. V was clipped by 2 bases and J by 5 bases; unmatched bases: 13.

At least ten counts were recorded for this clonotype. The chain couples TRBV4-2 to TRBJ2-1; TRBD1 matches at 10 bases. Germline CDR1 is LGHNA and CDR2 is YNFKEQ. With V trimmed by 0 bases and J by 4 bases, 3 bases remained unmatched. There are 16 residues in the CDR3. This CDR3 is CASSQERGQGYNEQFF. The CDR3 bases are TGTGCCAGCAGCCAAGAAAGGGGACAGGGGTACAATGAGCAGTTCTTC.

This chain joins TRBV7-3 and TRBJ2-1, with 7 nucleotides matching TRBD2. The CDR3 totals 15 residues. Germline CDR1 and CDR2: SGHTA and FQGTGA. J lost 6 bases, V lost 4 bases, and 9 bases had no gene match. The CDR3: CASSSGLYSSNEQFF. DNA of the CDR3: TGTGCCAGCAGCTCGGGACTATACTCTTCCAATGAGCAGTTCTTC.